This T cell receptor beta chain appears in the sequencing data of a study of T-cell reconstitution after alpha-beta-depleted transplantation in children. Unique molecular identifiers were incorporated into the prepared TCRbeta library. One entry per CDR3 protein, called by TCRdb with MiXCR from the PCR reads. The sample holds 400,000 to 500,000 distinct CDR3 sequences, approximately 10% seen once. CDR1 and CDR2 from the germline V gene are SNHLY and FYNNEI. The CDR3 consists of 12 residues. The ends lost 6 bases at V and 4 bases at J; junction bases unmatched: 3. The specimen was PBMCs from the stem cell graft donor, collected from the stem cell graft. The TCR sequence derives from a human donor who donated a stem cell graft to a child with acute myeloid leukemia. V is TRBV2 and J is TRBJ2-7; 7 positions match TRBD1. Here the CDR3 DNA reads TGTGCCAGCAGAGGGGGCCTTTACGAGCAGTACTTC. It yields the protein CASRGGLYEQYF.